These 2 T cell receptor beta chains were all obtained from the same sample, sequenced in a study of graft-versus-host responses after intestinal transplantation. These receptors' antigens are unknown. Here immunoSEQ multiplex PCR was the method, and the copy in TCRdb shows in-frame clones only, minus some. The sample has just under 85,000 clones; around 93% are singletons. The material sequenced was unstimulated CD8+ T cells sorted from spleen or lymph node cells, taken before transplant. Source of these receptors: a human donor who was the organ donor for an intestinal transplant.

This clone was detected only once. CDR3 coding DNA: TGTGCCAGCAGCGCATCCAGGGGCGCGGGGCTCAATGAGCAGTTCTTC. Its translation is CASSASRGAGLNEQFF. V is TRBV9 and J is TRBJ2-1; TRBD1 or TRBD2 may be the D gene (6 bases each). This CDR3 comprises 16 residues. V was shortened by 3 bases and J by 6 bases, with 19 bases between the two germline ends. Germline V lookup: CDR1 SGDLS, CDR2 YYNGEE. Combining the CDR3 with reference TRBV9 and TRBJ2-1 gives the whole variable domain DSGVTQTPKHLITATGQRVTLRCSPRSGDLSVYWYQQSLDQGLQFLIQYYNGEERAKGNILERFSAQQFPDLHSELNLSSLELGDSALYFCASSASRGAGLNEQFFGPGTRLTVL.

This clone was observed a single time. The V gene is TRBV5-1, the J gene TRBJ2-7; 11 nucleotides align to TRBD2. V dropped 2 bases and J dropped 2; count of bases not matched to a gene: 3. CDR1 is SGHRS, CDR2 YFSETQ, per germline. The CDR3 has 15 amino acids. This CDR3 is CASSLRLAGTYEQYF. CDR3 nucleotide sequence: TGCGCCAGCAGCTTAAGACTAGCGGGGACCTACGAGCAGTACTTC.